Here is one T cell receptor (beta chain) with its context. The entry originates in a study of blood T cell repertoires in COVID-19. The CDR3 spans 19 residues. Germline V gene sequence: CDR1 SEHNR, CDR2 FQNEAQ (reference sequence). V gave up 6 bases and J gave up 2 bases; unmatched junction bases: 16. This table comes from immunoSEQ multiplex PCR, and its TCRdb copy is limited to in-frame clones, with some not included. The sample gives roughly 68,000 clones, about 91% of which show up once; about 5% is in the top ten. The sample was peripheral blood. The V call is TRBV7-9, the J call TRBJ2-1; 10 nucleotides match TRBD1. This clonotype was obtained from a woman between 50 and 59 years old with active COVID-19. In DNA form, the CDR3 reads TGTGCCAGCAGGTCGACAGGGGGCGCATTAACGGTTGCCTACAATGAGCAGTTCTTC. It encodes CASRSTGGALTVAYNEQFF.